This TCR beta chain was sequenced during a study of cytomegalovirus exposure and HLA in healthy donors. Primers included in the PCR were 60 Vbeta and 13 Jbeta primers. Generated by immunoSEQ multiplex PCR, the TCRdb table keeps only in-frame clones and is missing some. The listing records around 140,000 clones. The CDR3 is 12 residues long. From germline, CDR1 is GTSNPN and CDR2 SVGIG (reference sequence). V dropped 5 bases and J dropped 1; count of bases not matched to a gene: 1. The sequence came from a woman aged 18-29 years in good health and CMV-seronegative. The chain employs TRBV30 and TRBJ2-5; 7 bases line up with TRBD1. The source material was PBMCs. The CDR3 spells CAWDRAQETQYF. CDR3 nucleotides: TGTGCCTGGGACAGGGCCCAAGAGACCCAGTACTTC.